This T cell receptor beta chain was retrieved from a study of graft-versus-host responses after intestinal transplantation. Notes on this clone: The antigen is unknown.

The CDR3 covers 14 residues. Germline-derived CDR1 and CDR2 are PRHDT and FYEKMQ (reference sequence). The V end lost 5 bases, the J end lost 2 bases, and 9 bases lay between the germline ends. Using immunoSEQ multiplex PCR, the repertoire was profiled, and TCRdb retains in-frame clones only, with some absent. The sample consists of some 85,000 clones, approximately 90% of them appearing once. The chain couples TRBV13 to TRBJ1-4; tentatively, D is TRBD1 (6 bases). Sequenced here: unstimulated CD8+ T cells sorted from spleen or lymph node cells, sampled before transplant. This receptor was identified in a human donor who was the organ donor for an intestinal transplant. CDR3 amino acids: CASSTTGTNEKLFF. Here the CDR3 DNA reads TGTGCCAGCAGCACGACAGGCACTAATGAAAAACTGTTTTTT.